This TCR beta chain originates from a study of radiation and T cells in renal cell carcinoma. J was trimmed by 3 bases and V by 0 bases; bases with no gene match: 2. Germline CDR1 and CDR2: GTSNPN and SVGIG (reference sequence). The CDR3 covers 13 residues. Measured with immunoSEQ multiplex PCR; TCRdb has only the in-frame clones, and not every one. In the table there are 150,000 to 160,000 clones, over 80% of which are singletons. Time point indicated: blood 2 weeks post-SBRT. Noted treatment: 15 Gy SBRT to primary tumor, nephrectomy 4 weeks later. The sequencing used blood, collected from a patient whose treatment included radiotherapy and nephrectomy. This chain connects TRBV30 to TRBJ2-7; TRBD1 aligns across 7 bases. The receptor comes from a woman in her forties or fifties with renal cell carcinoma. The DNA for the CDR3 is TGTGCCTGGAGTGTACAGGGGAGCTACGAGCAGTACTTC. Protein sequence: CAWSVQGSYEQYF.